The sequence of this T cell receptor beta chain was determined in a study of blood T cell repertoires in COVID-19. Study-wide context: COVID-19 samples collected from the United States, Italy and Spain covered acute and convalescent phases. T cells, B-cell-depleted T cells, or PBMCs provided the cDNA or gDNA that served as material.

During active infection, Seattle patients enrolled and were then monitored through disease. Some clones are missing from TCRdb's copy, which holds only in-frame ones; the method was immunoSEQ multiplex PCR. The sample lists about 250,000 clones; approximately 83% were seen once. The CDR3 length is 15 residues. Germline V lookup: CDR1 MNHEY, CDR2 SMNVEV (reference sequence). V lost 1 base to trimming and J lost 6 bases, with 12 bases between them. The TCR comes from a person between 65 and 79 years old with COVID-19, enrolled during active disease. The sequencing sample was made of peripheral blood. This rearrangement joins TRBV27 to TRBJ1-4; D is uncertain. The DNA of the CDR3 is TGTGCCAGCAGTTTATTGGGTAGCCCCGATGAAAAACTGTTTTTT. Amino acids: CASSLLGSPDEKLFF.